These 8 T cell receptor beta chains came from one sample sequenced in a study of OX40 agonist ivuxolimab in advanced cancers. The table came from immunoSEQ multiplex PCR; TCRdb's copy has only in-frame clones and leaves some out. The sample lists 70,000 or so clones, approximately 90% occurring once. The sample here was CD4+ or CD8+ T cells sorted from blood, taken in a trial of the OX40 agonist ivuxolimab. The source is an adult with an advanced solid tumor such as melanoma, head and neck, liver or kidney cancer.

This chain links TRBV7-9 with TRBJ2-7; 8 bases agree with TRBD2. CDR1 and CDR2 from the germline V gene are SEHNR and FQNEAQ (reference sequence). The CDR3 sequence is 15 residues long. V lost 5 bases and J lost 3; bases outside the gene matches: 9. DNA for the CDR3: TGTGCCAGCAGCCGTCCGGGACTAGGCATCTACGAGCAGTACTTC. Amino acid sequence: CASSRPGLGIYEQYF.

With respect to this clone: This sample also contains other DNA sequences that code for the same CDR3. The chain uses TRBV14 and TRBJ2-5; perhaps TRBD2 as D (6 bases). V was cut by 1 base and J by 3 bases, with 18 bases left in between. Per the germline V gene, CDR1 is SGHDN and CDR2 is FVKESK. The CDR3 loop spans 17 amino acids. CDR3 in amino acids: CASSQGLGRELKETQYF. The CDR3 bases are TGTGCCAGCAGCCAAGGTCTCGGGAGAGAATTAAAAGAGACCCAGTACTTC.

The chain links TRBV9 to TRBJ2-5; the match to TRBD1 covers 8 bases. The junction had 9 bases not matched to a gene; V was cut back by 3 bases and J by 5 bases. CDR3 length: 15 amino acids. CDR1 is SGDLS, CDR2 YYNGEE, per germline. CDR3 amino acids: CASSADQDRAETQYF. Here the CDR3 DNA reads TGTGCCAGCAGCGCAGATCAGGACAGGGCGGAGACCCAGTACTTC.

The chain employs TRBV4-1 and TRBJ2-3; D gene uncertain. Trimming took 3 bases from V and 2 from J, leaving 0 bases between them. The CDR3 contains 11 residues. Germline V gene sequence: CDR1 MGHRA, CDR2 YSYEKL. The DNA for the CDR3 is TGCGCCAGCAGCCACACAGATACGCAGTATTTT. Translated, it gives CASSHTDTQYF.

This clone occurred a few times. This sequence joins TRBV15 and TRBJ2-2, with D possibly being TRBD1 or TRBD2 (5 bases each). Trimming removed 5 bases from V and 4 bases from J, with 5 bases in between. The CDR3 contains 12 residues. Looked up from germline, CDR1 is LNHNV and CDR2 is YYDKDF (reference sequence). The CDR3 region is CATSGGTGELFF. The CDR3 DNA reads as TGTGCCACCAGCGGGGGCACCGGGGAGCTGTTTTTT.

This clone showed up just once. CDR3 protein: CASRDRANYGYTF. CDR3 nucleotides: TGTGCCAGTAGGGACCGCGCTAACTATGGCTACACCTTC. This sequence joins TRBV19 and TRBJ1-2; D gene uncertain. The CDR3 is 13 residues long. Germline V gene data show CDR1 as LNHDA and CDR2 as SQIVND (reference sequence). Between the trimmed V and J ends, which lost 6 bases and 0 bases, there was a span of 8 bases.

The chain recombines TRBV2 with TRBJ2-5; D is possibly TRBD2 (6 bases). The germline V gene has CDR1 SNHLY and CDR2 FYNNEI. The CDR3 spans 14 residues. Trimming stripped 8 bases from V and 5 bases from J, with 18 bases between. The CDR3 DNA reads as TGTGCCAGCGAAAGGAGGGAGCGTTCGGAGACCCAGTACTTC. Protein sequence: CASERRERSETQYF.

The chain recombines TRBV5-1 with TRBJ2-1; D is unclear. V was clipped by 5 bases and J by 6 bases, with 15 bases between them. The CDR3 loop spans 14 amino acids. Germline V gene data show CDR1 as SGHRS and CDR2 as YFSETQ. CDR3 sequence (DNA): TGCGCCAGCAGGGTATCCGGGCTTCCCAATGAGCAGTTCTTC. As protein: CASRVSGLPNEQFF.